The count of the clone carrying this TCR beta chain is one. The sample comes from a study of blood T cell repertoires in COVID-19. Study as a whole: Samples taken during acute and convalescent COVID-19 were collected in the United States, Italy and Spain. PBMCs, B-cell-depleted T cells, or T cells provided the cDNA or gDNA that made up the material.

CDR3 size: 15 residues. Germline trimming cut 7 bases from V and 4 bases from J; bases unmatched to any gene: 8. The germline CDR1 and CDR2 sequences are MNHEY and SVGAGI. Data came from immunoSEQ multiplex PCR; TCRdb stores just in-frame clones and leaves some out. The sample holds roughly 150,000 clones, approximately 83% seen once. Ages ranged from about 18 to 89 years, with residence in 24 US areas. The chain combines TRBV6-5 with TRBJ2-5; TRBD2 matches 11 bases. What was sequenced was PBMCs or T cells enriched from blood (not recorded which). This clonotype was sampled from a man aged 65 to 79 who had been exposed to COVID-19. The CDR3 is CASMNQGLAVETQYF. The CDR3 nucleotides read TGTGCCAGCATGAACCAGGGACTAGCGGTAGAGACCCAGTACTTC.